Each of the 22 T cell receptor beta chains below was sequenced from the same sample in a study of regulatory T cells in long-lasting Graves disease. Specified time point: newly diagnosed GD, antithyroid drugs for less than 3 months. Construction of the TCR library relied on RNA isolated from PBMCs. Investigators prepared the TCR beta libraries by applying iRepertoire HTBI primers and Arm-PCR of CDR3 regions. One entry per CDR3 protein, called by TCRdb with MiXCR from the multiplex PCR reads. Found here are about 310,000 distinct CDR3 sequences, 18% of them singletons; the top ten hold 35% to 45%. This specimen was peripheral blood mononuclear cells (PBMCs), taken at new diagnosis, from a patient treated with antithyroid drugs. Source of these receptors: a female donor with Graves disease.

With respect to this clonotype: A much larger clone lies one base from this, so it may be a read error. This chain links TRBV5-4 with TRBJ2-7; 10 bases agree with TRBD2. This CDR3 is 15 amino acids long. V was clipped by 3 bases and J by 6 bases; unmatched bases: 9. From germline, CDR1 is SGHNT and CDR2 YYREEE (reference sequence). In DNA, the CDR3 is TGTGCCAGCAGCTCGGACCTAGCGGGAGCCTTCGAGCAGTACTTC. It yields the protein CASSSDLAGAFEQYF.

This clonotype occurred many times. The gene calls are TRBV27 and TRBJ2-7; possibly TRBD1 or TRBD2 for D (5 bases each). Germline values: CDR1 MNHEY, CDR2 SMNVEV (reference sequence). CDR3 length: 13 amino acids. Trimming stripped 5 bases from V and 0 bases from J, with 8 bases between. The CDR3 DNA is TGTGCCAGCAGTATAGGGACCTCCTACGAGCAGTACTTC. Its translation is CASSIGTSYEQYF.

In regard to this clonotype: A much larger clone differs by one base, so this may be a read error. CDR3 DNA: TGCGCCAGCAGCATTACTGGACGGAAGAACAATGAAGCTTTCTTT. Protein product: CASSITGRKNNEAFF. J is TRBJ1-1 and V is TRBV5-1; D unresolved. The CDR3 loop spans 15 amino acids. CDR1 and CDR2 from the germline V gene are SGHRS and YFSETQ.

This clonotype was counted at least ten times. The chain combines TRBV19 with TRBJ2-5; 9 nucleotides agree with TRBD1. Losses at the gene ends were 6 bases for V and 4 bases for J; bases not matched to a gene: 15. The CDR3 totals 17 residues. Germline CDR1 is LNHDA and CDR2 is SQIVND (reference sequence). CDR3 DNA sequence: TGTGCCAGTAGGCAAAGGACAGGGGATAGACTAGCAGAGACCCAGTACTTC. Protein product: CASRQRTGDRLAETQYF.

The V gene is TRBV5-1, the J gene TRBJ1-3, with D maybe TRBD1 (5 bases). Trimming took off 7 bases at V and 2 bases at J, with 10 bases between the two ends. CDR1 and CDR2 (germline): SGHRS, YFSETQ. CDR3 size: 13 residues. CDR3 sequence (DNA): TGCGCCAGCGGGGCAGGGACTGGAAACACCATATATTTT. Translated, it gives CASGAGTGNTIYF.

This clonotype was counted many times. The V call is TRBV11-2, the J call TRBJ2-1; 8 positions match TRBD2. This CDR3 is built from 15 residues. V lost 3 bases to trimming and J lost 5 bases; unmatched junction nucleotides: 6. CDR1 is SGHAT, CDR2 FQNNGV, per germline. CDR3 amino acids: CASSFLSGANNEQFF. For the CDR3, the DNA is TGTGCCAGCAGCTTTCTTAGCGGGGCGAACAATGAGCAGTTCTTC.

The chain couples TRBV28 to TRBJ2-7; the match to TRBD1 covers 9 bases. This CDR3 region has 14 residues. J was trimmed by 7 bases and V by 5 bases; bases with no gene match: 9. CDR1 MDHEN and CDR2 SYDVKM come from the germline V gene. CDR3: CASSTTGGTGEQYF. The CDR3 DNA follows: TGTGCCAGCAGTACGACAGGGGGTACGGGTGAGCAGTACTTC.

This clonotype has ten or more counts. The V call is TRBV12-3 or TRBV12-4, the J call TRBJ1-2; D is unclear. Trimming took off 7 bases at V and 7 bases at J, with 16 bases between the two ends. The length of the CDR3 is 13 residues. The CDR3 DNA reads TGTGCCAGCACCTGGGGAGTCCACCTTGGCTACACCTTC. Its translation: CASTWGVHLGYTF.

Only a few counts were recorded for this clonotype. This may stem from a read error, because a much larger clone lies one nucleotide away. The J gene is TRBJ1-5, the V gene TRBV2; 8 nucleotides line up with TRBD1. CDR3 length: 15 amino acids. Germline CDR1 SNHLY, CDR2 FYNNEI. The CDR3 nucleotides are TGTGTCAGCAGTGGCAGGGGGCTAGGCAATCAGCCCCAGCATTTT. Encoded protein: CVSSGRGLGNQPQHF.

In its sample, this clonotype was seen many times. This rearrangement joins TRBV7-9 to TRBJ2-5, with a weak D call TRBD1 (6 bases). The CDR3 has 13 amino acids. With 5 bases removed from V and 4 bases from J, the gap between germline ends came to 11 bases. The germline gives CDR1 SEHNR, CDR2 FQNEAQ (reference sequence). The DNA for the CDR3 is TGTGCCAGCAGCAAAACAGGGATAGAGACCCAGTACTTC. Amino acid sequence: CASSKTGIETQYF.

The chain combines TRBV10-3 with TRBJ2-7; 13 bases line up with TRBD2. The CDR3 runs to 16 residues. V shed 3 bases and J 7 bases; nucleotides not matched to a gene: 9. Germline assignment: CDR1 ENHRY and CDR2 SYGVKD. This chain's CDR3 is CAISDPTSGRPLEQYF. CDR3 in DNA: TGTGCCATCAGTGATCCGACTAGCGGGAGGCCATTAGAGCAGTACTTC.

In its sample, this clonotype was seen a few times. The chain has TRBV7-3 and TRBJ2-7, with TRBD2 matching 8 bases. The CDR3 length is 14 residues. Germline CDR1 SGHTA, CDR2 FQGTGA. The V segment lost 4 bases and the J segment 6 bases; nucleotides outside the gene matches: 8. The CDR3 region is CASSSRGREGEQYF. CDR3 sequence (DNA): TGTGCCAGCAGCTCGCGGGGACGGGAGGGCGAGCAGTACTTC.

This clonotype was counted a few times. The V gene is TRBV5-1, the J gene TRBJ1-3, with D unclear. The CDR3 extends over 15 amino acids. Trimming took 1 base from V and 1 from J, leaving 9 bases between them. From germline, CDR1 is SGHRS and CDR2 YFSETQ. The CDR3 is CASSLNVPSGNTIYF. The DNA of the CDR3 is TGCGCCAGCAGCTTGAATGTTCCTTCTGGAAACACCATATATTTT.

There are many counts of this clonotype. The rearrangement joins TRBV11-2 to TRBJ2-1; 9 nucleotides line up with TRBD2. CDR1 and CDR2 from the germline V gene are SGHAT and FQNNGV. V was pared by 1 base and J by 7 bases, with 8 bases of the junction left unmatched. The CDR3 has 16 residues. The CDR3 bases are TGTGCCAGCAGCTTAGTTACTAGCGGGTCGAGAAATGAGCAGTTCTTC. This translates into CASSLVTSGSRNEQFF. The whole variable domain, filled in from reference TRBV11-2 and TRBJ2-1, reads EAGVAQSPRYKIIEKRQSVAFWCNPISGHATLYWYQQILGQGPKLLIQFQNNGVVDDSQLPKDRFSAERLKGVDSTLKIQPAKLEDSAVYLCASSLVTSGSRNEQFFGPGTRLTVL.

This clonotype was observed a few times. The J gene is TRBJ2-3, the V gene TRBV7-2; 7 nucleotides match TRBD1. V shed 5 bases and J 4 bases; nucleotides not matched to a gene: 6. Per the germline V gene, CDR1 is SGHTA and CDR2 is FQGNSA. The CDR3 has 14 residues. The CDR3 reads CASSRRTGSDTQYF. The CDR3 nucleotides read TGTGCCAGCAGCCGCAGGACAGGTTCAGATACGCAGTATTTT.

The chain couples TRBV12-3 or TRBV12-4 to TRBJ2-1; D could derive from TRBD1 or TRBD2 (5 bases each). This CDR3 is built from 15 residues. V was trimmed by 6 bases and J by 5 bases, leaving 17 bases between them. The chain's CDR3 is CASSRKGTINNEQFF. For the CDR3, the DNA is TGTGCCAGCAGCCGTAAAGGGACCATAAACAATGAGCAGTTCTTC.

The gene calls are TRBV4-1 and TRBJ1-4; D not resolved. Trimming left V 3 bases short and J 10 bases short, with 18 bases between. Germline CDR1 and CDR2: MGHRA and YSYEKL. CDR3 length: 15 amino acids. CDR3 nucleotide sequence: TGCGCCAGCAGCCACCCCCCCGTGGCAGTGGCAAAACTGTTTTTT. Translation gives CASSHPPVAVAKLFF.

Many counts were recorded for this clonotype. The chain couples TRBV29-1 to TRBJ2-3; D gene ambiguous. CDR1 SQVTM and CDR2 ANQGSEA come from the germline V gene. V lost 6 bases, J lost 0 bases, and 13 bases lay in between. This CDR3 is built from 14 residues. CDR3 coding DNA: TGCAGCGTCGACCAGAAGACGAGCACAGATACGCAGTATTTT. Translation gives CSVDQKTSTDTQYF.

Comment on this clonotype: This likely reflects a read error, since a far larger clone is one base away. CDR3 in DNA: TGTGCCAGCACCGTAGAGGAGGGGGCCTACGAGCAGTTCTTC. Its translation: CASTVEEGAYEQFF. The rearrangement uses TRBV2 and TRBJ2-1, with a weak D call TRBD1 (7 bases). Germline V gene lookup returns CDR1 SNHLY and CDR2 FYNNEI. The CDR3 sequence is 14 residues long. Deletions cut 7 bases from V and 10 bases from J, with 20 bases between. The full variable domain, rest sourced from reference TRBV2 and TRBJ2-1, is EPEVTQTPSHQVTQMGQEVILRCVPISNHLYFYWYRQILGQKVEFLVSFYNNEISEKSEIFDDQFSVERPDGSNFTLKIRSTKLEDSAMYFCASTVEEGAYEQFFGPGTRLTVL.

Note on this clonotype: One base separates it from a far larger clone, so it is likely a read error. The chain recombines TRBV2 with TRBJ2-1; 9 nucleotides match TRBD2. Germline V gene lookup returns CDR1 SNHLY and CDR2 FYNNEI. The CDR3 totals 15 residues. The V and J ends lost 6 bases and 10 bases, in that order; junction bases with no gene match: 13. CDR3 nucleotides: TGTGCCAGCAGCCTTCTAGCGGGGACGCCTGGCGAGCAGTTCTTC. This encodes CASSLLAGTPGEQFF.

This clonotype has ten or more counts. CDR3 sequence: CASSMSGNTEAFF. The CDR3 nucleotides read TGTGCCAGTAGTATGTCCGGGAACACTGAAGCTTTCTTT. The V gene is TRBV19, the J gene TRBJ1-1; D gene ambiguous. V lost 3 bases to trimming and J lost 1 base, with 6 bases between them. The CDR3 totals 13 residues. CDR1 is LNHDA and CDR2 is SQIVND in the germline V gene (reference sequence). Filled out from reference TRBV19 and TRBJ1-1, the complete variable domain reads DGGITQSPKYLFRKEGQNVTLSCEQNLNHDAMYWYRQDPGQGLRLIYYSQIVNDFQKGDIAEGYSVSREKKESFPLTVTSAQKNPTAFYLCASSMSGNTEAFFGQGTRLTVV.

This clonotype was recorded a few times. V and J are TRBV6-1 and TRBJ1-4; D unclear. Trimming cost V 6 bases and J 0 bases, with 14 bases left between them. Germline V CDR1 and CDR2: MNHNS, SASEGT. The CDR3 spans 16 residues. CDR3 residues: CASSHGERTTNEKLFF. The CDR3 nucleotides are TGTGCCAGCAGCCACGGGGAGCGAACAACTAATGAAAAACTGTTTTTT.